The clone carrying this T cell receptor beta chain was counted many times. Its antigen is not identified. The lymph nodes were axillary draining lymph nodes from breast cancer patients. Via MiXCR, TCRdb re-called the multiplex PCR reads, giving one row per CDR3 protein. The data contain about 300,000 distinct CDR3 sequences, over 25% of them singletons. The CDR3 runs to 12 residues. Deletions cut 1 base from V and 0 bases from J, with 4 bases between. The germline V gene encodes CDR1 SQVTM and CDR2 ANQGSEA. The sample belongs to a study of breast tumors, draining lymph nodes, adjacent tissues. General study results and limits: That most tumor T cells come from lymph nodes remained unproven.

This chain uses TRBV29-1 with TRBJ2-7, with D unclear. This clonotype was obtained from a female donor with breast cancer. Some clones in this sample may be carry-over from other donors' samples. The specimen was axillary lymph node tissue. CDR3 in DNA: TGCAGCGTTGAAGCGACCTCCTACGAGCAGTACTTC. Its protein product is CSVEATSYEQYF.